This TCR delta chain was retrieved from a study of γδ T cells in repeated Plasmodium falciparum infection. Study-level background: Each infection was followed by sampling at 21 days, plus baseline and some pre-infection draws. Points from the study as a whole: One small rural Malian village, predominantly a single ethnic group, supplied the cohort. Many TCRgamma sequences overlapped between individuals in stable Vgamma9/Vdelta2+ repertoires.

Bulk repertoires came from Vgamma9/Vdelta2+ or Vdelta2-negative gammadelta T cells flow-sorted from PBMC. TCRdb reanalysed the multiplex PCR reads with CATT. The sample includes 45,000 to 50,000 delta-chain clones, roughly 1.6% seen only once; the top ten take around 8.6%. This clone showed up many times. Its target is not known. Germline values: CDR1 TSWWSYY, CDR2 QGS. This CDR3 contains 22 residues. J gave up 4 bases and V 4 bases, and 26 bases lay outside the gene matches. The TCR originated in a pool of human donors (malaria-infected and uninfected, not separated). The sample was gamma-delta T cells from blood. This chain uses TRDV1 with TRDJ1; the match to TRDD3 covers 11 bases. The CDR3 spells CALGATPRVLGDKGSPVDKLIF. The CDR3 nucleotides are TGTGCTCTTGGGGCTACGCCAAGGGTACTGGGGGATAAAGGCTCCCCTGTCGATAAACTCATCTTT.